The rows below give T cell receptor beta chains drawn from one sample of a study of blood T cell repertoires in COVID-19. Data came from immunoSEQ multiplex PCR; TCRdb stores just in-frame clones and leaves some out. The table has under 300,000 clones, approximately 83% seen once; the top ten hold 13%. Sequenced sample: peripheral blood. The receptor set was obtained from a human donor in a cohort sampled during active COVID-19. Both conserved end residues are part of each CDR3.

V gene | CDR3 protein
TRBV2 | CASIDRDYNEQFF
TRBV18 | CASSQTGSETQYF
TRBV11-1 | CASSFETGGYTF
TRBV29-1 | CSVGLAANTGELFF
TRBV15 | CATSRDRLASDYEQYF
TRBV5-1 | CASSSGPSGSSYEQYF
TRBV3-1/TRBV3-2 | CASSHSGDPYEQYF
TRBV19 | CASSIQAGTNEQFF
TRBV27 | CASSFMSRYNEQFF
TRBV6-1 | CASSELGQRIDTDTQYF
TRBV19 | CASSLGGSPAKNIQYF
TRBV18 | CASSQGLEDTQYF
TRBV10-3 | CAISSLPSEETQYF
TRBV19 | CASSMFSLASGSTSYEQYF
TRBV15 | CATSRDSLSQPQHF
TRBV27 | CASSPRGGRTGELFF
TRBV7-2 | CASSLQGNQPQHF
TRBV9 | CASSVVGGRTTDTQYF
TRBV5-1 | CASSRGTVNSPLHF
TRBV3-1/TRBV3-2 | CASSQSRTSGGKETQYF
TRBV2 | CASSEGTSGRNF
TRBV9 | CASSPDRGTNEQFF
TRBV28 | CASTVGTGNNEADQPQHF
TRBV4-1 | CASRLGTGLGEQYF